These T cell receptor beta chains were read from a single sample in a study of cytomegalovirus exposure and HLA in healthy donors. Here immunoSEQ multiplex PCR was the method, and the copy in TCRdb shows in-frame clones only, minus some. In the table there are about 120,000 clones, approximately 68% of which are singletons. The sequencing sample was made of PBMCs. The receptors here all came from a man between 25 and 39 years old in good health and CMV-seropositive. Each CDR3 is given with its conserved first and last residue. D genes are given only for firm matches. Rows may omit the clone size; those that give it use once, few, many or a size class.

D: .
V: TRBV7-6
J: TRBJ1-4
size: .
CDR3: CASSLGSGFYEKLFF

D: TRBD2
V: TRBV4-3
J: TRBJ2-1
size: .
CDR3: CASSQGPPGTTYNEQFF

D: TRBD2
V: TRBV6-5
J: TRBJ2-7
size: .
CDR3: CASSYGGSYEQYF

D: TRBD1
V: TRBV19
J: TRBJ2-7
size: .
CDR3: CASSRDRGYEQYF

D: .
V: TRBV4-3
J: TRBJ1-3
size: .
CDR3: CASSQGVQGEGNTIYF

D: TRBD2
V: TRBV14
J: TRBJ2-7
size: .
CDR3: CASSARDYRSSYEQYF

D: TRBD2
V: TRBV5-1
J: TRBJ2-1
size: .
CDR3: CASSLQPAGDNEQFF

D: TRBD1
V: TRBV6-6
J: TRBJ2-7
size: .
CDR3: CASSYGQGAHYEQYF

D: TRBD1
V: TRBV28
J: TRBJ2-7
size: .
CDR3: CASSQAGGSYEQYF

D: .
V: TRBV29-1
J: TRBJ1-3
size: .
CDR3: CSGIRGDGNTIYF

D: .
V: TRBV5-6
J: TRBJ1-5
size: few
CDR3: CASSPRDSNQPQHF

D: .
V: TRBV29-1
J: TRBJ2-1
size: .
CDR3: CSGVGSPGFHEQFF

D: .
V: TRBV19
J: TRBJ2-6
size: .
CDR3: CASSIPGSGANVLTF

D: TRBD1
V: TRBV5-1
J: TRBJ1-1
size: .
CDR3: CASSFGQGDTEAFF

D: TRBD2
V: TRBV9
J: TRBJ2-1
size: .
CDR3: CASSGGGAGEEQFF

D: TRBD2
V: TRBV7-3
J: TRBJ2-2
size: .
CDR3: CASSYRLASGELFF

D: TRBD1
V: TRBV6-5
J: TRBJ1-6
size: .
CDR3: CASSYSPPGQGRAHF

D: TRBD2
V: TRBV19
J: TRBJ2-1
size: .
CDR3: CASSPSGRSYNEQFF

D: .
V: TRBV5-1
J: TRBJ2-1
size: .
CDR3: CASTPTASYNEQFF

D: .
V: TRBV2
J: TRBJ2-7
size: once
CDR3: CASSVSLTESYEQYF

D: .
V: TRBV14
J: TRBJ2-5
size: .
CDR3: CASSPSGVWKTQYF

D: .
V: TRBV28
J: TRBJ1-2
size: few
CDR3: CASSSFWQGRRIYTF

D: TRBD2
V: TRBV5-6
J: TRBJ2-3
size: few
CDR3: CASSLKSALAGTDTQYF

D: TRBD1
V: TRBV28
J: TRBJ1-2
size: few
CDR3: CASSFGQVGSRGYTF

D: .
V: TRBV19
J: TRBJ2-3
size: .
CDR3: CASSPGGFTDTQYF

D: .
V: TRBV5-4
J: TRBJ2-3
size: .
CDR3: CASSDPLLEGTDTQYF

D: .
V: TRBV6-1
J: TRBJ1-2
size: .
CDR3: CASILAGGTYGYTF

D: .
V: TRBV9
J: TRBJ2-5
size: .
CDR3: CASSAGASAIRPGETQYF

D: .
V: TRBV27
J: TRBJ1-1
size: few
CDR3: CASTPRAGTEAFF

D: TRBD2
V: TRBV9
J: TRBJ2-2
size: .
CDR3: CASRTSGNTGELFF

D: .
V: TRBV9
J: TRBJ2-1
size: .
CDR3: CASSVEAVSSLNNEQFF

D: .
V: TRBV5-4
J: TRBJ2-7
size: .
CDR3: CASSFGQDRSSYEQYF

D: TRBD2
V: TRBV4-1
J: TRBJ2-1
size: .
CDR3: CASSQGILARKGNEQFF

D: .
V: TRBV5-5
J: TRBJ1-5
size: .
CDR3: CASSFGFADQPQHF

D: .
V: TRBV4-2
J: TRBJ1-6
size: .
CDR3: CASSQPGTPFLSPLHF

D: .
V: TRBV18
J: TRBJ1-1
size: .
CDR3: CASSPPSRTEAFF

D: TRBD1
V: TRBV7-8
J: TRBJ1-5
size: .
CDR3: CASSPGTGGRQPQHF

D: .
V: TRBV4-1
J: TRBJ1-1
size: .
CDR3: CASSQVRGNTEAFF

D: TRBD1
V: TRBV19
J: TRBJ2-7
size: .
CDR3: CASKVAGGHYEQYF

D: TRBD2
V: TRBV9
J: TRBJ2-1
size: .
CDR3: CASSVGLAGNNEQFF

D: TRBD2
V: TRBV11-2
J: TRBJ2-7
size: .
CDR3: CASSPRTSGRNEQYF

D: TRBD2
V: TRBV7-6
J: TRBJ2-7
size: .
CDR3: CASSHGLAEFDEQYF

D: TRBD2
V: TRBV10-3
J: TRBJ2-5
size: .
CDR3: CAISESASGTRETQYF

D: TRBD2
V: TRBV27
J: TRBJ2-1
size: .
CDR3: CASSLFSGRAGEQFF

D: .
V: TRBV9
J: TRBJ1-3
size: few
CDR3: CASSVTDGISGNTIYF

D: .
V: TRBV9
J: TRBJ1-1
size: .
CDR3: CASSLWGGTEAFF

D: .
V: TRBV29-1
J: TRBJ1-2
size: .
CDR3: CSGTVPGGYGYTF

D: .
V: TRBV11-2
J: TRBJ2-2
size: few
CDR3: CASSLGAGTGELFF

D: TRBD2
V: TRBV5-1
J: TRBJ2-2
size: .
CDR3: CASSFVAGEADTGELFF

D: .
V: TRBV5-1
J: TRBJ2-2
size: .
CDR3: CASSLRGRGNTGELFF

D: .
V: TRBV5-6
J: TRBJ2-2
size: few
CDR3: CASSLALSWGELFF

D: .
V: TRBV6-4
J: TRBJ1-1
size: few
CDR3: CASSKDRNTEAFF

D: .
V: TRBV11-2
J: TRBJ2-7
size: .
CDR3: CASSPDVVTAHEQYF

D: TRBD2
V: TRBV7-9
J: TRBJ2-7
size: .
CDR3: CASSLGSAGGPYEQYF

D: TRBD1
V: TRBV4-3
J: TRBJ2-5
size: .
CDR3: CASSLNPGGAETQYF

D: .
V: TRBV2
J: TRBJ1-1
size: few
CDR3: CASSGGGDTEAFF

D: TRBD2
V: TRBV9
J: TRBJ2-2
size: few
CDR3: CASNGGLAYTGELFF

D: .
V: TRBV5-5
J: TRBJ1-5
size: few
CDR3: CASSSRDSNQPQHF

D: TRBD2
V: TRBV6-6
J: TRBJ2-7
size: .
CDR3: CASGGGGAGAEQYF

D: .
V: TRBV25-1
J: TRBJ1-1
size: .
CDR3: CASSGHSRGETEAFF